What follows is one T cell receptor (beta chain) and its context. Its antigen remains undetermined. Base-call qualities are not available, and no considerably larger clone is one nucleotide away. These data come from a study of glioma-infiltrating T cells (dated by TCRdb to 2015 to 2016). Background for the entire study: Low-grade gliomas were WHO grade II oligodendrogliomas or astrocytomas, and glioblastomas were WHO grade IV tumors sampled at initial rather than recurrent diagnosis. Sequencing coverage of about 4- to 11-fold of around 1 million peripheral T cells was targeted for blood libraries. Sequencing of TCR alpha- and beta-chain repertoires was performed on glioma tissue, on non-neoplastic brain tissue, and on matched peripheral blood mononuclear cells. Three low-grade glioma patients, several primary glioblastoma patients and three non-glioma patients contributing non-neoplastic brain tissue were included in the paired cohort. Dexamethasone was administered to glioma patients for six or fewer days before surgery. To measure how far tissue and blood T-cell populations diverged, each tissue-infiltrating repertoire was compared against the peripheral blood repertoire of the same patient. Beyond this particular receptor, the publication reports: Only a very small number of CDR3 sequences turned up in both tissue and blood, a result put down to high CDR3 diversity combined with limited sampling. A signature set of shared blood CDR3 motifs marked patients with low tissue-blood divergence and was depleted in highly divergent patients. VJ-independent divergence between tissue and blood was below expectation in non-neoplastic patients but above expectation in all gliomas, especially low-grade gliomas. Group comparisons were based on small numbers of patients: three non-neoplastic, three low-grade glioma and seven to nine glioblastoma patients.

The iRepertoire nested amplicon-rescue multiplex PCR (arm-PCR) platform was used to amplify TCR alpha and beta CDR3 regions from RNA. One-step reverse transcription and amplification used about 85-400 ng of tissue mRNA or PBMC total RNA as input. Following bead purification, Illumina adapters were added by a secondary multiplex PCR, and libraries between 200 and 400 bp were gel-purified. Demultiplexing relied on internal 6-nucleotide barcodes carried by the libraries. Sequencing of libraries was performed on an Illumina MiSeq with 2x220 or 2x250 nucleotide paired-end reads. The study's own analysis went as follows. Paired reads were merged with FLASH 1.2.11 and aligned to the GRCh37 human genome with BWA-MEM before extracting TRA and TRB reads. V and J assignment used an IMGT-derived reference of cassette sequences and CDR3 motifs that included pseudogenes. Reads were translated in three frames, and productive CDR3s were defined by a C…FGXG motif without stop codons. Clonotypes were defined as unique combinations of V-J cassette pair and CDR3 amino acid sequence. Reads were filtered by Hamming distance, thresholded by each sample's sequence error rate in mapped regions. The public reads were reprocessed in TCRdb via fastp at Q25 and MiXCR, keeping in-frame beta chains. Every entry covers one CDR3 protein and lists the most common genes and DNA from its rows. These V and J calls rely on TCRdb rather than the paper's analysis. This sample lists roughly 350,000 distinct CDR3 sequences; roughly two fifths were detected once. Clones ranked in the top ten supply about 12% of the sample.

Immediately after resection, surgical brain or tumor specimens were cryofrozen in liquid nitrogen, and peripheral blood cells were collected at the same time. V and J lose 0 bases and 2 bases, and a span of 4 bases separates them. Taken from cysteine to phenylalanine, the CDR3 has 13 residues. Left in the record is the CDR3 DNA by itself, 39 bases read in frame from the first base. Taken from the germline V gene (reference sequence), the CDR1 and CDR2 loops are LGHDT and YNNKEL. This sequence originates from a human donor with low-grade glioma or glioblastoma, undergoing nonglioma brain surgery, or in good health (not recorded which). The sample taken for sequencing was glioma tissue, nonneoplastic brain tissue, or PBMCs (not recorded which). In this chain, TRBV3-1 is recombined with TRBJ1-2, with no confident D gene call. The CDR3 protein is CASSQEQNYGYTF. The nucleotide sequence is given as TGTGCCAGCAGCCAAGAACAGAACTATGGCTACACCTTC.